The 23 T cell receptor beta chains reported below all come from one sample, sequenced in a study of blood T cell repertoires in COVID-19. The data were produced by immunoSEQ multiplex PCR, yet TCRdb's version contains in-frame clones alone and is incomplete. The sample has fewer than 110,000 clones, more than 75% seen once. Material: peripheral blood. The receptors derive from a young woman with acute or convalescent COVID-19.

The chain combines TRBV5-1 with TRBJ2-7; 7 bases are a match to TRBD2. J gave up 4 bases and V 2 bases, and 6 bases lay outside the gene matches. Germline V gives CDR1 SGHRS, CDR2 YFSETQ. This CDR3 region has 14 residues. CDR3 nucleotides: TGCGCCAGCAGCTTAAGGGGCGGGGGATACGAGCAGTACTTC. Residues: CASSLRGGGYEQYF. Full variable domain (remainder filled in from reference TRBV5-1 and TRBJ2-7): KAGVTQTPRYLIKTRGQQVTLSCSPISGHRSVSWYQQTPGQGLQFLFEYFSETQRNKGNFPGRFSGRQFSNSRSEMNVSTLELGDSALYLCASSLRGGGYEQYFGPGTRLTVT.

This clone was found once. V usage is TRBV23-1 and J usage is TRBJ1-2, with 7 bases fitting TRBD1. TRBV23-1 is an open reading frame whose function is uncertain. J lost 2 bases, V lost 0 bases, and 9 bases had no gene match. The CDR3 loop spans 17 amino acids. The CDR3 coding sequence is TGCGCCAGCAGTCAATCGGTCCCGGGACAGAACAACTATGGCTACACCTTC. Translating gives CASSQSVPGQNNYGYTF.

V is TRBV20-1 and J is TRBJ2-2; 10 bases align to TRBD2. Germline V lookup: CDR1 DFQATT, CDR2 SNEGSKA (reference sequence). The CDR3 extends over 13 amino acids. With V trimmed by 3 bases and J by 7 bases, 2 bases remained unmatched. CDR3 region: CSASTSGDGELFF. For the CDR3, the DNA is TGCAGTGCTAGTACTAGCGGGGACGGGGAGCTGTTTTTT.

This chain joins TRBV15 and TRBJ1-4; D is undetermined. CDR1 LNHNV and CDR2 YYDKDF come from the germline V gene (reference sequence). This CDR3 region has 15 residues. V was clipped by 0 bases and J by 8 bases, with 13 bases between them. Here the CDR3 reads CATSREEVHWEKLFF. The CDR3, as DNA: TGTGCCACCAGCAGAGAAGAGGTTCATTGGGAAAAACTGTTTTTT.

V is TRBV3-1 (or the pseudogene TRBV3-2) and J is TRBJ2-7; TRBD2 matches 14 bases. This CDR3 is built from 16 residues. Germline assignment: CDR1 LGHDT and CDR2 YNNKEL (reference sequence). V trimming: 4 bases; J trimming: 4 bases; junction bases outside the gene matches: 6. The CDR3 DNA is TGTGCCAGCAGCCCCAGGACTAGCGGGGGGCGGTACGAGCAGTACTTC. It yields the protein CASSPRTSGGRYEQYF.

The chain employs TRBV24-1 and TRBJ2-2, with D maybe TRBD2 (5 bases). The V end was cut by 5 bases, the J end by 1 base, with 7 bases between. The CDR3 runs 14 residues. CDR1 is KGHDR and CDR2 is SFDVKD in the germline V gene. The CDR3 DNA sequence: TGTGCCACCAGTGGGACTCGGAACACCGGGGAGCTGTTTTTT. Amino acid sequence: CATSGTRNTGELFF.

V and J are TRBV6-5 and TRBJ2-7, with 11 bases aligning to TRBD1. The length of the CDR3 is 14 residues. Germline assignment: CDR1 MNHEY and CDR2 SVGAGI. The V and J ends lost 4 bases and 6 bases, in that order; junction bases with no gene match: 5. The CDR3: CASSWGQGGFEQYF. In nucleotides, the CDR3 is TGTGCCAGCAGTTGGGGACAGGGGGGTTTCGAGCAGTACTTC.

For the CDR3, the DNA is TGTGCCATCAGTGAGTCCCTTACCGGTGTCTATGGCTACACCTTC. Encoded protein: CAISESLTGVYGYTF. The rearrangement uses TRBV10-3 and TRBJ1-2; unclear D gene. The V and J ends lost 0 bases and 4 bases respectively, with 12 bases between them. The CDR3 has 15 amino acids. CDR1 and CDR2 (germline): ENHRY, SYGVKD.

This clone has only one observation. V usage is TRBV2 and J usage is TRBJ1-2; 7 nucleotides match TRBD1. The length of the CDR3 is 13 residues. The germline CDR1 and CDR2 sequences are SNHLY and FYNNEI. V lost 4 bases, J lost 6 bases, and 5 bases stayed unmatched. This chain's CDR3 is CASSGQGVDGYTF. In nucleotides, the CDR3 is TGTGCCAGCAGTGGACAGGGAGTGGATGGCTACACCTTC. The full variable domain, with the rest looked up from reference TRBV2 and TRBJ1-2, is EPEVTQTPSHQVTQMGQEVILRCVPISNHLYFYWYRQILGQKVEFLVSFYNNEISEKSEIFDDQFSVERPDGSNFTLKIRSTKLEDSAMYFCASSGQGVDGYTFGSGTRLTVV.

The CDR3 loop reads CASSPSTARSGNTIYF. The CDR3 DNA sequence: TGTGCCAGCTCACCATCGACAGCTCGCTCTGGAAACACCATATATTTT. V usage is TRBV18 and J usage is TRBJ1-3, with D perhaps TRBD1 (5 bases). The V gene lost 2 bases and the J gene lost 0 bases, with 11 bases spanning the gap. Germline values: CDR1 KGHSH, CDR2 LQKENI. The CDR3 contains 16 residues. The variable domain in full, completed from reference TRBV18 and TRBJ1-3, reads NAGVMQNPRHLVRRRGQEARLRCSPMKGHSHVYWYRQLPEEGLKFMVYLQKENIIDESGMPKERFSAEFPKEGPSILRIQQVVRGDSAAYFCASSPSTARSGNTIYFGEGSWLTVV.

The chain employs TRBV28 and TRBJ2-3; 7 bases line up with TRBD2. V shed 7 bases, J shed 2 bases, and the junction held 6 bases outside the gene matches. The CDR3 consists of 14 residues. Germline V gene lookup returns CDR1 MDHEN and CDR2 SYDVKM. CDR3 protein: CASKVSGTTDTQYF. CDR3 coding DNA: TGTGCCAGCAAGGTCAGCGGGACCACAGATACGCAGTATTTT.

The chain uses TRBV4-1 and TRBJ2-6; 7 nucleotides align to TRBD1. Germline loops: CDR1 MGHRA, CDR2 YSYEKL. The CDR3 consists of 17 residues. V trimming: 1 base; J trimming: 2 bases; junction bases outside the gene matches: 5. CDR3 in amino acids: CASSQGQGATGANVLTF. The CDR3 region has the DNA TGCGCCAGCAGCCAAGGACAGGGTGCGACTGGGGCCAACGTCCTGACTTTC.

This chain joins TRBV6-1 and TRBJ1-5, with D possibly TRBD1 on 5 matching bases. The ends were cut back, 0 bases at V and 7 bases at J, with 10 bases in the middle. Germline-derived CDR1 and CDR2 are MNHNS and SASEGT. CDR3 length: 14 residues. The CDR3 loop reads CASSEADSWQPQHF. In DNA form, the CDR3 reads TGTGCCAGCAGTGAAGCTGACAGCTGGCAGCCCCAGCATTTT.

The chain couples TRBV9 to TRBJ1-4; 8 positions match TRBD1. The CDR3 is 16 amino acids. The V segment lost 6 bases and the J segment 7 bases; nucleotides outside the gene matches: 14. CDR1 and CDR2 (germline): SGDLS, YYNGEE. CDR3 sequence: CASNPGGGQEGEKLFF. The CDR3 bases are TGTGCCAGCAACCCAGGGGGGGGACAGGAAGGTGAAAAACTGTTTTTT.

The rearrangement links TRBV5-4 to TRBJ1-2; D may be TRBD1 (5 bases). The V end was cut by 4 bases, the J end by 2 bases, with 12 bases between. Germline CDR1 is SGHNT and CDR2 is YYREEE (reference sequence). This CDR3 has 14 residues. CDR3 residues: CASSPPGGNYGYTF. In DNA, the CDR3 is TGTGCCAGCAGCCCCCCGGGGGGGAACTATGGCTACACCTTC.

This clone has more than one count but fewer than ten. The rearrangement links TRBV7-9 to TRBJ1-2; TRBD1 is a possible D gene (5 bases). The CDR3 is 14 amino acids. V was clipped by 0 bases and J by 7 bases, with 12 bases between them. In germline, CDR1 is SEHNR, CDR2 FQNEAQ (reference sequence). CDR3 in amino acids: CASSLAQGEGGYTF. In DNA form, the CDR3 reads TGTGCCAGCAGCTTAGCCCAGGGCGAAGGTGGCTACACCTTC.

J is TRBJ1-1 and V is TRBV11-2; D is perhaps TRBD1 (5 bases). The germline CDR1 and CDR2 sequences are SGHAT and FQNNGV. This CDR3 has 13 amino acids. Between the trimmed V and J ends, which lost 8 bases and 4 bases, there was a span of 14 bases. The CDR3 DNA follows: TGTGCCAGCGACGGCGGTGGGGCCACTGAAGCTTTCTTT. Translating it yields CASDGGGATEAFF.

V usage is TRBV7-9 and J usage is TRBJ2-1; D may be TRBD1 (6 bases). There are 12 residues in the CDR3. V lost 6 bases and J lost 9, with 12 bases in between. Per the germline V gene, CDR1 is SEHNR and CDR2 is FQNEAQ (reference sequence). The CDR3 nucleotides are TGTGCCAGCAGGACAGGTTTCGTTGAGCAGTTCTTC. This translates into CASRTGFVEQFF. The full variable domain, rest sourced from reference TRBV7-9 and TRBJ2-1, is DTGVSQNPRHKITKRGQNVTFRCDPISEHNRLYWYRQTLGQGPEFLTYFQNEAQLEKSRLLSDRFSAERPKGSFSTLEIQRTEQGDSAMYLCASRTGFVEQFFGPGTRLTVL.

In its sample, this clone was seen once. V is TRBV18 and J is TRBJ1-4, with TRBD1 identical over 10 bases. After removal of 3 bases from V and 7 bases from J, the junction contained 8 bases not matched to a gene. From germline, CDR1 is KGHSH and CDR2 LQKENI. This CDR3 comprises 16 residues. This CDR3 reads CASSPAAGTGVEKLFF. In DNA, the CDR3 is TGTGCCAGCTCACCGGCCGCCGGGACAGGGGTTGAAAAACTGTTTTTT. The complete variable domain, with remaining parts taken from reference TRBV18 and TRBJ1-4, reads NAGVMQNPRHLVRRRGQEARLRCSPMKGHSHVYWYRQLPEEGLKFMVYLQKENIIDESGMPKERFSAEFPKEGPSILRIQQVVRGDSAAYFCASSPAAGTGVEKLFFGSGTQLSVL.

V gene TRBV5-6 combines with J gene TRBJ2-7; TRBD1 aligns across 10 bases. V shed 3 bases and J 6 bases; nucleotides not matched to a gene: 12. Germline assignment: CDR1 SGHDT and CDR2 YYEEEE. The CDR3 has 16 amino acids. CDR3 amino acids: CASSSTGGPSSGEQYF. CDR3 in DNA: TGTGCCAGCAGCTCGACAGGGGGCCCCTCCTCCGGCGAGCAGTACTTC.

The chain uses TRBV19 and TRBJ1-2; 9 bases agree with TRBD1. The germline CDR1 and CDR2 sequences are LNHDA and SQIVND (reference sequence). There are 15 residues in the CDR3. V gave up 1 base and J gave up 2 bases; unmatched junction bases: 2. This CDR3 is CASSIVGQGNYGYTF. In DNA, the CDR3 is TGTGCCAGTAGTATAGTAGGACAGGGGAACTATGGCTACACCTTC. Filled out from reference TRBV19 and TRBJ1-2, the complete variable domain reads DGGITQSPKYLFRKEGQNVTLSCEQNLNHDAMYWYRQDPGQGLRLIYYSQIVNDFQKGDIAEGYSVSREKKESFPLTVTSAQKNPTAFYLCASSIVGQGNYGYTFGSGTRLTVV.

DNA for the CDR3: TGTGCCAGCAGTTTTTACACAAACACAGATACGCAGTATTTT. Translation gives CASSFYTNTDTQYF. V is TRBV28 and J is TRBJ2-3; D is unresolved. The CDR3 consists of 14 residues. V gave up 3 bases and J gave up 2 bases, with 9 bases separating them. Per germline, CDR1 MDHEN and CDR2 SYDVKM. The full variable domain, with the rest looked up from reference TRBV28 and TRBJ2-3, is DVKVTQSSRYLVKRTGEKVFLECVQDMDHENMFWYRQDPGLGLRLIYFSYDVKMKEKGDIPEGYSVSREKKERFSLILESASTNQTSMYLCASSFYTNTDTQYFGPGTRLTVL.

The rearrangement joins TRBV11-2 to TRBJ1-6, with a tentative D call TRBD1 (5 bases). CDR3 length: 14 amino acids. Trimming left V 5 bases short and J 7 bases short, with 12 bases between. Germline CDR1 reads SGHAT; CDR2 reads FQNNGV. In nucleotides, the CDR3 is TGTGCCAGCAGCGTGACAGTGTTAAATTCACCCCTCCACTTT. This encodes CASSVTVLNSPLHF.